This TCR beta chain appears in the sequencing data of a study of human T cells and chemical hapten exposure. General observations from the study: Following DPC sensitization, TCRs present above 1 in 1000 frequency showed no change.

As to time point: patch test 1, 2 weeks after DPC sensitization. Treatment noted: therapeutic diphenylcyclopropenone sensitization with weekly scalp DPC. TCRdb called the RACE reads again in MiXCR, with one record for every CDR3 protein. The sample consists of 150,000 to 200,000 distinct CDR3 sequences, about 14% of them appearing once. This CDR3 has 16 amino acids. Deletions cut 0 bases from V and 6 bases from J, with 18 bases between. Germline-derived CDR1 and CDR2 are MNHEY and SVGAGI. This clonotype was counted ten times or more. What it binds is not known. This sequence joins TRBV6-5 and TRBJ2-7, with D possibly being TRBD2 (7 bases). The sequences come from whole blood, collected in connection with sensitization to the hapten diphenylcyclopropenone (DPC). The sequence came from a woman in her 30s with alopecia areata. Some clones in this sample may be carry-over from other donors' samples. The DNA of the CDR3 is TGTGCCAGCAGTTACTCGACCGGGGGGCTCCCCTCCGAGCAGTACTTC. The encoded protein is CASSYSTGGLPSEQYF.